These 9 T cell receptor beta chains came from one sample sequenced in a study of early T cells in non-severe SARS-CoV-2 infection. Using its own MiXCR run on the 5' RACE reads, TCRdb lists one record per CDR3 protein. The sample records 70,000 to 95,000 distinct CDR3 sequences, roughly 14% being singletons. The sequencing sample was made of whole blood. These TCRs come from an adult who was a healthcare worker with PCR-confirmed SARS-CoV-2 infection or an uninfected control (not recorded which).

This clonotype was counted only a few times. The rearrangement joins TRBV5-6 to TRBJ2-7, with D perhaps being TRBD1 or TRBD2 (5 bases each). V dropped 3 bases and J dropped 5 bases, with 9 bases sitting between them. Germline CDR1 reads SGHDT; CDR2 reads YYEEEE. The CDR3 covers 12 residues. CDR3 sequence: CASSWGLNEQYV. In nucleotides, the CDR3 is TGTGCCAGCAGCTGGGGGTTGAACGAGCAGTACGTC.

Regarding this clonotype: A much larger clone differs by one base, so this may be a read error. The chain has TRBV27 and TRBJ2-4; 8 nucleotides agree with TRBD1. There are 11 residues in the CDR3. Germline lookup yields CDR1 MNHEY and CDR2 SMNVEV (reference sequence). CDR3 bases: TGTGTCAGCCGGGACAGGTACATTCAGTACTTC. Residues: CVSRDRYIQYF.

This clonotype was recorded at least ten times. CDR3 residues: CASSPGQGPTGELFF. The CDR3 region has the DNA TGTGCCAGCAGCCCTGGACAGGGGCCCACCGGGGAGCTGTTTTTT. The rearrangement uses TRBV7-8 and TRBJ2-2; TRBD1 matches at 9 bases. V was clipped by 5 bases and J by 4 bases; unmatched bases: 5. The V gene's germline CDR1 is SGHVS and CDR2 FQNEAQ. CDR3 length equals 15 residues.

The sample holds a few counts of this clonotype. The chain recombines TRBV7-2 with TRBJ2-3, with 9 bases lining up with TRBD2. The CDR3 has 15 residues. The ends lost 5 bases at V and 4 bases at J; junction bases unmatched: 7. Germline lookup yields CDR1 SGHTA and CDR2 FQGNSA. Here the CDR3 reads CASSRGGGGADTQYF. CDR3 nucleotides: TGTGCCAGCAGCCGAGGCGGCGGGGGGGCAGATACGCAGTATTTT.

The genes are TRBV5-5 and TRBJ2-7, with D hard to call. Between the trimmed V and J ends, which lost 2 bases and 2 bases, there was a span of 14 bases. This CDR3 has 15 residues. From germline, CDR1 is SGHKS and CDR2 YYEKEE (reference sequence). The CDR3 loop reads CASSFATGPTYEQYV. In nucleotides, the CDR3 is TGTGCCAGCAGCTTTGCGACGGGTCCGACCTACGAGCAGTACGTC.

The V call is TRBV25-1, the J call TRBJ1-2, with unresolved D. V lost 3 bases and J 3 bases, leaving 11 bases between the germline ends. CDR1 and CDR2 from the germline V gene are MGHDK and SYGVNS. This CDR3 has 14 residues. CDR3 sequence reads: CASSDYPEDYGYTF. Here the CDR3 DNA reads TGTGCCAGCAGTGACTACCCTGAGGACTATGGCTACACCTTC.

A few counts support this clonotype. The V gene is TRBV7-7, the J gene TRBJ2-1; 14 bases line up with TRBD2. Germline assignment: CDR1 SSHAT and CDR2 FNYEAQ (reference sequence). V trimming: 1 base; J trimming: 8 bases; junction bases outside the gene matches: 4. The CDR3 is made up of 16 amino acids. The CDR3 DNA sequence: TGTGCCAGCAGCTTAGGACTAGCGGGGGGGGATGATGAGCAGTTCTTC. The encoded protein is CASSLGLAGGDDEQFF.

This clonotype was counted between two and nine times. This chain links TRBV6-1 with TRBJ1-6; 7 bases match TRBD1. The CDR3 sequence is 17 residues long. J lost 0 bases, V lost 9 bases, and 11 bases had no gene match. Germline V gene data show CDR1 as MNHNS and CDR2 as SASEGT. The CDR3 sequence: CASDRGRGNSYNSPLHF. The DNA of the CDR3 is TGTGCCAGTGATAGGGGGCGCGGGAACTCCTATAATTCACCCCTCCACTTT.

The chain combines TRBV12-3 or TRBV12-4 with TRBJ2-2; no clear D. Trimming cost V 6 bases and J 9 bases, with 8 bases left between them. The CDR3 sequence is 11 residues long. CDR3 DNA: TGTGCCAGCAGCCCCAGGCGGGAGCTGTTTTTT. Its protein is CASSPRRELFF.